One sample yielded the 21 T cell receptor beta chains listed below, sequenced in a study of Ad26.COV2.S vaccination and SARS-CoV-2 variants. The treatment is: some 19 received Ad26.COV2.S at low or high dose, single or two shots; 5 received placebo; per-sample allocation not given. Material that was analyzed had been drawn on day 63 after the first vaccine or placebo injection. Data came from immunoSEQ multiplex PCR; TCRdb stores just in-frame clones and leaves some out. This table has about 330,000 clones, 85% to 90% appearing once. The sequenced sample was peripheral blood, obtained in a trial of Ad26.COV2.S vaccine versus placebo. All receptors derive from a person aged 18-60 years who received the Ad26.COV2.S COVID-19 vaccine or a placebo.

This sequence joins TRBV3-1 (or the pseudogene TRBV3-2) and TRBJ2-2; the D gene is possibly TRBD1 (6 bases). Germline V gene data show CDR1 as LGHDT and CDR2 as YNNKEL (reference sequence). Trimming left V 6 bases short and J 0 bases short, with 14 bases between. The CDR3 sequence is 16 residues long. The CDR3 coding sequence is TGTGCCAGCAGAAGGGGGACAACCTCGAACACCGGGGAGCTGTTTTTT. It codes for CASRRGTTSNTGELFF.

The genes are TRBV20-1 and TRBJ2-1; D gene uncertain. CDR3 size: 15 residues. Trimming removed 3 bases at V and 4 bases at J, with 16 bases between. CDR1 is DFQATT, CDR2 SNEGSKA, per germline (reference sequence). CDR3 coding DNA: TGCAGTGCTAGTCCGAAGGGTTTGGCGTACAATGAGCAGTTCTTC. It specifies CSASPKGLAYNEQFF.

The rearrangement links TRBV2 to TRBJ1-2; D is unresolved. The CDR3 is 12 residues long. Per germline, CDR1 SNHLY and CDR2 FYNNEI. V was cut by 8 bases and J by 4 bases, with 11 bases left in between. The CDR3 region is CASGLAGYGYTF. The CDR3 DNA reads TGTGCCAGCGGATTAGCAGGCTATGGCTACACCTTC.

The rearrangement joins TRBV30 to TRBJ1-1, with D uncertain. The CDR3 contains 12 residues. Germline CDR1 reads GTSNPN; CDR2 reads SVGIG (reference sequence). The V and J ends lost 7 bases and 0 bases respectively, with 9 bases between them. The DNA of the CDR3 is TGTGCCTATGGCCGTTTGAACACTGAAGCTTTCTTT. Encoded protein: CAYGRLNTEAFF.

This sequence joins TRBV3-1 (or the pseudogene TRBV3-2) and TRBJ2-2; D is perhaps TRBD1 (5 bases). The CDR3 contains 17 residues. CDR1 and CDR2 from the germline V gene are LGHDT and YNNKEL (reference sequence). Trimming removed 0 bases from V and 5 bases from J, with 16 bases in between. The CDR3 DNA sequence: TGTGCCAGCAGCCAAGAATCCGAGACAGAAGTTACCGGGGAGCTGTTTTTT. Residues: CASSQESETEVTGELFF.

The V gene is TRBV2, the J gene TRBJ2-7, with D possibly matching TRBD1 (6 bases). CDR3 length: 16 amino acids. The germline CDR1 and CDR2 sequences are SNHLY and FYNNEI. V was cut by 7 bases and J by 1 base, with 20 bases left in between. The CDR3 sequence is CASTSKGQILSYEQYF. The CDR3 region has the DNA TGTGCCAGCACCTCAAAGGGACAAATCCTTTCCTACGAGCAGTACTTC. Drawing the rest from reference TRBV2 and TRBJ2-7, the complete variable domain is EPEVTQTPSHQVTQMGQEVILRCVPISNHLYFYWYRQILGQKVEFLVSFYNNEISEKSEIFDDQFSVERPDGSNFTLKIRSTKLEDSAMYFCASTSKGQILSYEQYFGPGTRLTVT.

DNA for the CDR3: TGTGCCAGCAGTCTTGGACAGGCCAGGTATGGCTACACCTTC. It specifies CASSLGQARYGYTF. This chain links TRBV6-5 with TRBJ1-2; 7 bases match TRBD1. CDR3 length: 14 residues. Germline V CDR1 and CDR2: MNHEY, SVGAGI. After removal of 5 bases from V and 5 bases from J, the junction contained 8 bases not matched to a gene.

The chain couples TRBV19 to TRBJ1-5; a weak D match, TRBD1 (5 bases). Germline CDR1 LNHDA, CDR2 SQIVND (reference sequence). The V and J ends lost 6 bases and 7 bases respectively, with 16 bases between them. The CDR3 is made up of 14 amino acids. The CDR3, as DNA: TGTGCCAGTAGCCCGGGGAGGGGATTCCAGCCCCAGCATTTT. Translation gives CASSPGRGFQPQHF.

A note on this clone: An end of the junction differs from the germline gene, which may be a read error. The chain recombines TRBV19 with TRBJ2-2; no definite D call. Germline V gives CDR1 LNHDA, CDR2 SQIVND (reference sequence). This CDR3 has 13 amino acids. The CDR3 nucleotides are TGTGCCAGTAGTCGTTCGAATACCGGGGAGCTGTTTTTT. Its protein is CASSRSNTGELFF.

J is TRBJ2-7 and V is TRBV20-1; D unresolved. CDR1 DFQATT and CDR2 SNEGSKA come from the germline V gene (reference sequence). With 6 bases removed from V and 3 bases from J, the gap between germline ends came to 9 bases. The CDR3 covers 11 residues. Here the CDR3 DNA reads TGCAGTGCCGAAAAGGACTACGAGCAGTACTTC. Translated, it gives CSAEKDYEQYF.

The chain has TRBV6-5 and TRBJ1-3; TRBD1 might be the D (5 bases). The CDR3 length is 15 residues. Trimming shortened V by 0 bases and J by 0 bases, and 6 bases separated the two germline ends. Germline CDR1 reads MNHEY; CDR2 reads SVGAGI. The CDR3 DNA is TGTGCCAGCAGTTACTCGACAGTCTCTGGAAACACCATATATTTT. Residues: CASSYSTVSGNTIYF.

The chain uses TRBV4-3 and TRBJ1-5; D uncertain. V gave up 0 bases and J gave up 6 bases, with 12 bases separating them. The CDR3 consists of 15 residues. Germline values: CDR1 LGHNA, CDR2 YSLEER. CDR3 coding DNA: TGCGCCAGCAGCCAAGATAACCGGGCTGGTCAGCCCCAGCATTTT. Translated: CASSQDNRAGQPQHF.

The V call is TRBV11-3, the J call TRBJ1-1; no definite D call. The germline V gene encodes CDR1 SGHNT and CDR2 YENEEA. The CDR3 consists of 13 residues. V was pared by 7 bases and J by 1 base, with 10 bases between. CDR3: CASTSVGNTEAFF. CDR3 bases: TGTGCCAGCACCTCCGTGGGGAACACTGAAGCTTTCTTT. Filled out from reference TRBV11-3 and TRBJ1-1, the complete variable domain reads EAGVVQSPRYKIIEKKQPVAFWCNPISGHNTLYWYLQNLGQGPELLIRYENEEAVDDSQLPKDRFSAERLKGVDSTLKIQPAELGDSAVYLCASTSVGNTEAFFGQGTRLTVV.

The chain recombines TRBV19 with TRBJ2-7; 8 bases agree with TRBD1. CDR3 size: 14 residues. CDR1 is LNHDA and CDR2 is SQIVND in the germline V gene (reference sequence). V dropped 2 bases and J dropped 7; count of bases not matched to a gene: 7. The CDR3 is CASSIRGGTGEQYV. The CDR3 bases are TGTGCCAGTAGTATACGAGGGGGGACAGGTGAGCAGTACGTC.

This chain joins TRBV14 and TRBJ2-3; D is ambiguous. CDR1 SGHDN and CDR2 FVKESK come from the germline V gene. The length of the CDR3 is 15 residues. V was clipped by 1 base and J by 4 bases, with 12 bases between them. CDR3 DNA: TGTGCCAGCAGCCAAGTGCCTCCGCGTGCAGATACGCAGTATTTT. Residues: CASSQVPPRADTQYF.

This chain joins TRBV2 and TRBJ1-2; tentative D call: TRBD1 (5 bases). V dropped 6 bases and J dropped 7 bases, with 18 bases sitting between them. CDR1 and CDR2 from the germline V gene are SNHLY and FYNNEI. This CDR3 region has 14 residues. This chain's CDR3 is CASRELTGFSGYTF. In nucleotides, the CDR3 is TGTGCCAGCAGGGAGCTAACAGGATTTAGTGGCTACACCTTC.

Note on this clone: Other DNA sequences in this specimen translate into the identical CDR3. The chain recombines TRBV12-3 or TRBV12-4 with TRBJ1-2; D unclear. V lost 6 bases, J lost 2 bases, and 7 bases lay in between. The CDR3 sequence is 12 residues long. The CDR3 loop is CASRSTNYGYTF. CDR3 DNA sequence: TGTGCCAGCAGGTCGACAAACTATGGCTACACCTTC.

The gene calls are TRBV4-3 and TRBJ1-4, with a tentative D call TRBD1 (6 bases). From germline, CDR1 is LGHNA and CDR2 YSLEER. This CDR3 has 16 amino acids. The germline V and J ends were trimmed by 2 bases and 4 bases, with 14 bases remaining between them. The CDR3 protein is CASSQMKGGGNEKLFF. The CDR3 DNA is TGCGCCAGCAGCCAAATGAAGGGGGGCGGTAATGAAAAACTGTTTTTT.

The gene calls are TRBV27 and TRBJ2-3; TRBD2 matches at 10 bases. The CDR3 is 19 amino acids. V dropped 2 bases and J dropped 1; count of bases not matched to a gene: 12. Germline V gives CDR1 MNHEY, CDR2 SMNVEV (reference sequence). CDR3 bases: TGTGCCAGCAGTTTACGGTTTCCGCGTCTAGCGGGGGGCACAGATACGCAGTATTTT. Encoded protein: CASSLRFPRLAGGTDTQYF.

The CDR3: CASTEGWGGLTSRYNEQFF. The DNA of the CDR3 is TGTGCCAGCACCGAGGGTTGGGGCGGCCTCACCTCAAGATACAATGAGCAGTTCTTC. The V and J genes are TRBV7-9 and TRBJ2-1, with D perhaps assigned TRBD1 or TRBD2 (5 bases each). Looked up from germline, CDR1 is SEHNR and CDR2 is FQNEAQ (reference sequence). CDR3 size: 19 residues. V lost 7 bases and J 4 bases, leaving 29 bases between the germline ends.

This sequence joins TRBV4-1 and TRBJ1-2; weak D call: TRBD1 (5 bases). V gave up 2 bases and J gave up 6 bases, with 37 bases separating them. From germline, CDR1 is MGHRA and CDR2 YSYEKL. This CDR3 is built from 22 residues. CDR3 bases: TGCGCCAGCAGCCAATTTTTTCAAATTCGACAGACGACGTTAGGAGTCCCCAATGGCTACACCTTC. It encodes CASSQFFQIRQTTLGVPNGYTF.